The 27 T cell receptor beta chains below all came from one sample that was sequenced in a study of preoperative IRX-2 immunotherapy in early breast cancer (dated by TCRdb to about 2019). The treatment or condition label here, explained by the study, means: preoperative locoregional IRX-2 cytokine immunotherapy. The library was generated by the immunoSEQ multiplex PCR assay. Not all clones reach the TCRdb copy of this immuneACCESS table, which keeps in-frame sequences only. Checked studies attribute under half of the gap to unresolved V genes and leave the rest unexplained. For this sample there are over 55,000 clones; less than 95% appear just once. The biggest ten clones account for around 1.5% of the sample. This specimen was acquired from a patient treated with IRX-2 immunotherapy. The receptors derive from a human donor with breast cancer.

The rearrangement uses TRBV9 and TRBJ2-5; TRBD1 matches 8 bases. Germline CDR1 is SGDLS and CDR2 is YYNGEE. The CDR3 loop spans 13 amino acids. V was pared by 0 bases and J by 7 bases, with 2 bases of the junction left unmatched. CDR3 protein: CASSVAGGGTQYF. The CDR3 nucleotides read TGTGCCAGCAGCGTAGCAGGGGGCGGGACCCAGTACTTC.

The genes are TRBV6-1 and TRBJ2-5; D gene uncertain. V was pared by 10 bases and J by 0 bases, with 12 bases between. Per the germline V gene, CDR1 is MNHNS and CDR2 is SASEGT. The CDR3 spans 13 residues. CDR3 residues: CATTPTYQETQYF. In DNA form, the CDR3 reads TGTGCCACCACCCCCACGTACCAAGAGACCCAGTACTTC.

The V and J genes are TRBV30 and TRBJ1-5; D not resolved. The CDR3 consists of 13 residues. The germline gives CDR1 GTSNPN, CDR2 SVGIG (reference sequence). V shed 2 bases and J shed 4 bases, with 9 bases lying between them. The CDR3 sequence is CAWSKLKNQPQHF. CDR3 coding DNA: TGTGCCTGGAGTAAACTCAAAAATCAGCCCCAGCATTTT.

This clone was counted a single time. This chain connects TRBV6-5 to TRBJ2-7; D remains ambiguous. The CDR3 extends over 14 amino acids. Trimming cost V 0 bases and J 0 bases, with 6 bases left between them. Germline V gene sequence: CDR1 MNHEY, CDR2 SVGAGI. As DNA, the CDR3 is TGTGCCAGCAGTTACTCTGCTGGCTCCTACGAGCAGTACTTC. Translating gives CASSYSAGSYEQYF.

The CDR3: CASRERPGIYNEQFF. CDR3 nucleotides: TGCGCCAGCAGGGAGAGGCCCGGGATCTACAATGAGCAGTTCTTC. This chain joins TRBV5-1 and TRBJ2-1; TRBD2 might be the D (5 bases). The ends were cut back, 5 bases at V and 3 bases at J, with 15 bases in the middle. Germline V gene sequence: CDR1 SGHRS, CDR2 YFSETQ. The CDR3 is 15 amino acids.

This clone was observed a few times. The V and J genes are TRBV7-3 and TRBJ1-4; D uncertain. Per germline, CDR1 SGHTA and CDR2 FQGTGA. The CDR3 loop spans 13 amino acids. V was trimmed by 7 bases and J by 0 bases, leaving 6 bases between them. CDR3 in DNA: TGTGCCAGCACCATATCAACTAATGAAAAACTGTTTTTT. Translating it yields CASTISTNEKLFF.

The chain recombines TRBV6-5 with TRBJ2-7; no reliable D call. CDR1 and CDR2 (germline): MNHEY, SVGAGI. The V and J ends lost 8 bases and 1 base respectively, with 15 bases between them. CDR3 length equals 14 residues. CDR3 DNA: TGTGCCAGCGGGTTAGGACCGGCTTCCTACGAGCAGTACTTC. This codes for CASGLGPASYEQYF.

For the CDR3, the DNA is TGTGCCAGCAGCCCGACGGCGGCATCCTCCTACGAGCAGTACTTC. Protein sequence: CASSPTAASSYEQYF. The chain couples TRBV6-6 to TRBJ2-7; D unclear. The germline CDR1 and CDR2 sequences are MNHNY and SVGAGI (reference sequence). CDR3 size: 15 residues. Deletions cut 6 bases from V and 0 bases from J, with 15 bases between.

The chain employs TRBV5-4 and TRBJ1-2; TRBD1 matches at 7 bases. The CDR3 is 15 amino acids. The V gene end was trimmed by 1 base and the J gene end by 4 bases; junction bases not matched to a gene: 7. The germline V gene has CDR1 SGHNT and CDR2 YYREEE (reference sequence). The CDR3 protein is CASSLRTGGGYGYTF. DNA of the CDR3: TGTGCCAGCAGCTTGCGGACAGGAGGGGGCTATGGCTACACCTTC.

The chain links TRBV18 to TRBJ2-2; D gene unclear. Per germline, CDR1 KGHSH and CDR2 LQKENI. This CDR3 region has 17 residues. V was trimmed by 2 bases and J by 1 base, leaving 14 bases between them. The CDR3 coding sequence is TGTGCCAGCTCACCAGGAGTAGTAGCAGGGAACACCGGGGAGCTGTTTTTT. The encoded protein is CASSPGVVAGNTGELFF.

The gene calls are TRBV27 and TRBJ2-7; D unresolved. Germline V CDR1 and CDR2: MNHEY, SMNVEV (reference sequence). Trimming stripped 5 bases from V and 2 bases from J, with 10 bases between. The length of the CDR3 is 13 residues. The CDR3 spells CASSPSNTYEQYF. The CDR3 DNA reads as TGTGCCAGCAGTCCCAGTAACACCTACGAGCAGTACTTC.

The rearrangement joins TRBV25-1 to TRBJ1-4; D perhaps matches TRBD1 (5 bases). The V gene lost 5 bases and the J gene lost 7 bases, with 8 bases spanning the gap. The germline CDR1 and CDR2 sequences are MGHDK and SYGVNS. There are 12 residues in the CDR3. The CDR3 DNA follows: TGTGCCAGCAGTAGGGGTATTGAAAAACTGTTTTTT. This sequence encodes CASSRGIEKLFF.

The chain carries TRBV7-8 and TRBJ2-3; the D is unclear. With 5 bases removed from V and 6 bases from J, the gap between germline ends came to 9 bases. The CDR3 is 12 amino acids. Germline assignment: CDR1 SGHVS and CDR2 FQNEAQ. The CDR3 DNA sequence: TGTGCCAGCAGCCAGCGACCGGATACGCAGTATTTT. This sequence encodes CASSQRPDTQYF. Based on the CDR3 plus reference TRBV7-8 and TRBJ2-3, the full variable domain is GAGVSQSPRYKVAKRGQDVALRCDPISGHVSLFWYQQALGQGPEFLTYFQNEAQLDKSGLPSDRFFAERPEGSVSTLKIQRTQQEDSAVYLCASSQRPDTQYFGPGTRLTVL.

The chain recombines TRBV5-4 with TRBJ1-3, with TRBD1 matching over 10 bases. With 7 bases clipped from V and 0 bases from J, the junction kept 13 bases outside the gene matches. The CDR3 covers 18 residues. Germline lookup yields CDR1 SGHNT and CDR2 YYREEE (reference sequence). CDR3 coding DNA: TGTGCCAGCCGACCCCGACAGGGGGCTCCTTTCTCTGGAAACACCATATATTTT. Protein sequence: CASRPRQGAPFSGNTIYF.

The chain combines TRBV7-8 with TRBJ1-1, with a tentative D call TRBD1 (5 bases). This CDR3 contains 12 residues. CDR1 is SGHVS, CDR2 FQNEAQ, per germline. Trimming removed 3 bases from V and 10 bases from J, with 12 bases in between. The CDR3 sequence is CASSFLGEGAFF. The CDR3, as DNA: TGTGCCAGCAGCTTTCTGGGGGAGGGAGCTTTCTTT. The variable domain in full, completed from reference TRBV7-8 and TRBJ1-1, reads GAGVSQSPRYKVAKRGQDVALRCDPISGHVSLFWYQQALGQGPEFLTYFQNEAQLDKSGLPSDRFFAERPEGSVSTLKIQRTQQEDSAVYLCASSFLGEGAFFGQGTRLTVV.

The V gene is TRBV4-1, the J gene TRBJ1-4; D perhaps matches TRBD1 (6 bases). The CDR3 sequence is 16 residues long. Trimming removed 2 bases from V and 3 bases from J, with 13 bases in between. CDR1 is MGHRA and CDR2 is YSYEKL in the germline V gene. The DNA of the CDR3 is TGCGCCAGCAGCCAACCCACAGGGCTGTCTAATGAAAAACTGTTTTTT. It is translated as CASSQPTGLSNEKLFF.

The V gene is TRBV5-1, the J gene TRBJ1-2; weak D call: TRBD1 (5 bases). V was shortened by 4 bases and J by 4 bases, with 8 bases between the two germline ends. Germline assignment: CDR1 SGHRS and CDR2 YFSETQ. The CDR3 is 12 amino acids. This chain's CDR3 is CASSIDSYGYTF. In DNA, the CDR3 is TGCGCCAGCAGCATTGACAGCTATGGCTACACCTTC.

This chain joins TRBV28 and TRBJ2-5; D gene uncertain. The V gene lost 5 bases and the J gene lost 4 bases, with 8 bases spanning the gap. From germline, CDR1 is MDHEN and CDR2 SYDVKM. This CDR3 is 12 amino acids long. For the CDR3, the DNA is TGTGCCAGCAGTGGCCCCCTAGAGACCCAGTACTTC. Protein product: CASSGPLETQYF.

The V gene is TRBV7-6, the J gene TRBJ2-7; 12 bases are a match to TRBD1. Trimming took 5 bases from V and 2 from J; bases not matched to a gene: 4. The CDR3 spans 15 residues. Germline CDR1 SGHVS, CDR2 FNYEAQ. The CDR3 is CASSPGTGGPYEQYF. The CDR3 DNA reads as TGTGCCAGCAGCCCCGGGACAGGGGGCCCCTACGAGCAGTACTTC.

The chain has TRBV5-1 and TRBJ2-2, with D possibly matching TRBD2 (5 bases). This CDR3 is 13 amino acids long. Germline V CDR1 and CDR2: SGHRS, YFSETQ. V lost 3 bases to trimming and J lost 5 bases, with 8 bases between them. Here the CDR3 reads CASSYPGTGELFF. The CDR3 coding sequence is TGCGCCAGCAGCTATCCGGGAACCGGGGAGCTGTTTTTT.

The V gene is TRBV6-6, the J gene TRBJ1-2; D may be TRBD1 (5 bases). The V gene lost 6 bases and the J gene lost 8 bases, with 25 bases spanning the gap. The CDR3 has 16 residues. In germline, CDR1 is MNHNY, CDR2 SVGAGI (reference sequence). CDR3 sequence: CASRDRSRVLFLGYTF. CDR3 DNA sequence: TGTGCCAGCAGGGACCGATCCAGGGTTCTGTTTTTAGGCTACACCTTC.

This clone has a single count. The chain employs TRBV28 and TRBJ1-5; possible D gene TRBD1, 5 bases. V was cut by 8 bases and J by 5 bases, with 19 bases left in between. This CDR3 comprises 15 residues. Germline V CDR1 and CDR2: MDHEN, SYDVKM. CDR3 residues: CASPKGPGWHQPQHF. DNA of the CDR3: TGTGCCAGCCCTAAGGGTCCAGGGTGGCATCAGCCCCAGCATTTT.

The genes are TRBV18 and TRBJ1-1; D gene unclear. The CDR3 contains 14 residues. V dropped 5 bases and J dropped 5 bases, with 15 bases sitting between them. The germline V gene has CDR1 KGHSH and CDR2 LQKENI. The CDR3 nucleotides are TGTGCCAGCTCAAAGAGGACGGATGGGACTGAAGCTTTCTTT. This gives the protein CASSKRTDGTEAFF.

The J gene is TRBJ2-6, the V gene TRBV29-1; unclear D gene. Germline CDR1 is SQVTM and CDR2 is ANQGSEA. CDR3 size: 16 residues. Trimming shortened V by 4 bases and J by 0 bases, and 13 bases separated the two germline ends. CDR3 protein: CSVGWKSVSGANVLTF. The CDR3 nucleotides read TGCAGCGTTGGTTGGAAGTCCGTCTCTGGGGCCAACGTCCTGACTTTC.

The chain is built from TRBV30 and TRBJ1-4; the match to TRBD1 covers 7 bases. The trim removed 4 bases at V and 8 bases at J, leaving 7 bases unmatched. The CDR3 has 13 amino acids. The germline gives CDR1 GTSNPN, CDR2 SVGIG (reference sequence). CDR3 amino acids: CAWTGQGGEKLFF. The CDR3 DNA reads TGTGCCTGGACGGGCCAGGGGGGCGAAAAACTGTTTTTT.

V gene TRBV11-2 combines with J gene TRBJ2-5; D perhaps matches TRBD2 (5 bases). In germline, CDR1 is SGHAT, CDR2 FQNNGV. The CDR3 sequence is 14 residues long. Trimming pared 2 bases from V and 7 bases from J, leaving 14 bases between. DNA of the CDR3: TGTGCCAGCAGCTTAAAGGACCTTGAGGGGACCCAGTACTTC. Protein product: CASSLKDLEGTQYF.

This clone appeared once. J is TRBJ2-2 and V is TRBV25-1; TRBD1 matches 7 bases. Germline assignment: CDR1 MGHDK and CDR2 SYGVNS. Trimming cost V 3 bases and J 4 bases; bases outside gene matches: 2. CDR3 size: 14 residues. CDR3 amino acids: CASSETGSTGELFF. The CDR3 region has the DNA TGTGCCAGCAGTGAGACAGGGAGCACCGGGGAGCTGTTTTTT.